The clone carrying this T cell receptor (beta chain) occurred a few times. This sample stems from a study of beta chain features in type 1 diabetes. Isolated RNA was reverse transcribed in full, so expressed TCRB transcripts were sequenced. The repertoire was sequenced with immunoSEQ multiplex PCR; TCRdb's copy has only in-frame clones and lacks some. The sample includes 70,000 to 90,000 clones, approximately 32% of them seen just once. CDR3 length equals 13 residues. Trimming took 5 bases from V and 5 from J; bases not matched to a gene: 5. Germline CDR1 MDHEN, CDR2 SYDVKM. This sequence originates from a young woman in good health. The rearrangement links TRBV28 to TRBJ1-1, with 7 bases identical to TRBD1. Specimen: stem cell memory CD4+ T cells from blood. The CDR3 region is CASSPPTGTEAFF. For the CDR3, the DNA is TGTGCCAGCAGTCCACCGACAGGGACTGAAGCTTTCTTT. The entire variable domain, with the rest obtained from reference TRBV28 and TRBJ1-1, is as follows: DVKVTQSSRYLVKRTGEKVFLECVQDMDHENMFWYRQDPGLGLRLIYFSYDVKMKEKGDIPEGYSVSREKKERFSLILESASTNQTSMYLCASSPPTGTEAFFGQGTRLTVV.